The T cell receptor (beta chain) described here comes from a study of human T cells and chemical hapten exposure. This clonotype was found a few times. The germline V gene has CDR1 MNHNY and CDR2 SVGAGI (reference sequence). Trimming took off 10 bases at V and 7 bases at J, with 14 bases between the two ends. There are 12 residues in the CDR3. Time point defined: pre-sensitization, week 0. Treatment specified: therapeutic diphenylcyclopropenone sensitization with weekly scalp DPC. TCRdb recomputed calls from the RACE reads with MiXCR, one row per CDR3 protein. This table holds approximately 400,000 distinct CDR3 sequences, roughly 5% found once.

The V gene is TRBV6-6, the J gene TRBJ1-5; D may be TRBD1 (6 bases). The sample was whole blood, taken in connection with sensitization to the hapten diphenylcyclopropenone (DPC). This TCR came from a woman aged 50 to 60 with alopecia areata. Some clones in this sample may be carry-over from other donors' samples. In nucleotides, the CDR3 is TGTGCCATTAGGGGGTTAGGGCAGCCCCAGCATTTT. This gives the protein CAIRGLGQPQHF.